A single sample is the source of the 2 T cell receptor beta chains below, sequenced in a study of T cells in Graves' hyperthyroidism and ophthalmopathy (dated by TCRdb to about 2019). Library preparation used multiplex PCR. Sequenced on an Illumina HiSeq 2000. The TCR beta CDR3 regions were amplified from RNA transcripts. For the first round of RT-PCR on the TCR CDR3, the HTBI primer set was used together with the Qiagen OneStep RT-PCR kit. TCRdb itself trimmed the public reads at Q25 with fastp, ran MiXCR and retained productive beta chains. CDR3 protein sequences are deduplicated, and each keeps its most common genes and DNA. The sample data list hundreds of thousands of distinct CDR3 sequences, and 14% to 15% of these were observed just once. The ten largest clones take up around 4.5% of the sample. The sequenced material came from blood. Receptor source: a woman aged 40-49 years with Graves' ophthalmopathy.

This clonotype was found many times. CDR3 sequence reads: CASTTRESEAFF. CDR3 sequence (DNA): TGTGCCAGCACCACCAGGGAAAGTGAAGCTTTCTTT. The rearrangement joins TRBV12-3 or TRBV12-4 to TRBJ1-1, with D perhaps matching TRBD1 (5 bases). The CDR3 has 12 residues. Trimming removed 7 bases from V and 7 bases from J, with 13 bases in between.

The sample holds many counts of this clonotype. The V and J genes are TRBV28 and TRBJ2-2; D possibly corresponds to TRBD1 (6 bases). The V end was cut by 5 bases, the J end by 0 bases, with 10 bases between. CDR1 MDHEN and CDR2 SYDVKM come from the germline V gene. The CDR3 loop spans 15 amino acids. CDR3 loop: CASSPGTSNTGELFF. The CDR3 nucleotides read TGTGCCAGCAGTCCGGGGACATCGAACACCGGGGAGCTGTTTTTT.